This T cell receptor (beta chain) originates from a study of T cell changes during pregnancy in multiple sclerosis. Repertoires were generated with immunoSEQ multiplex PCR, while TCRdb's copy carries only in-frame clones and drops some. The sample contains tens of thousands of clones, over 85% of which appear only once. The germline V gene has CDR1 MNHNY and CDR2 SVGAGI (reference sequence). The CDR3 covers 13 residues. With V trimmed by 6 bases and J by 3 bases, 4 bases remained unmatched. The specimen comprised peripheral blood, sampled in the third trimester of pregnancy. The sequence came from a female donor with multiple sclerosis, enrolled in a pregnancy study. The rearrangement links TRBV6-6 to TRBJ2-5; 7 bases align to TRBD2. In DNA, the CDR3 is TGTGCCAGCAGCCTGGGGGGGGAAGAGACCCAGTACTTC. This sequence encodes CASSLGGEETQYF.